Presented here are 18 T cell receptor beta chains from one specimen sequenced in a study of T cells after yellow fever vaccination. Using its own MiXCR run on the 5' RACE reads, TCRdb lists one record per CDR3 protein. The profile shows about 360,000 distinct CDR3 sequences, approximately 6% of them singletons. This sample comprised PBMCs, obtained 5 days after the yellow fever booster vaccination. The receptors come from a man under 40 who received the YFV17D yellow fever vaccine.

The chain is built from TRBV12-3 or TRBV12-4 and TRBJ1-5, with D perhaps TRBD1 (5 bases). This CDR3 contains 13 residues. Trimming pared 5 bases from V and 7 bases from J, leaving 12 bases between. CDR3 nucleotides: TGTGCCAGCAGTCTTCTGAGGGGACAGCCCCAGCATTTT. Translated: CASSLLRGQPQHF.

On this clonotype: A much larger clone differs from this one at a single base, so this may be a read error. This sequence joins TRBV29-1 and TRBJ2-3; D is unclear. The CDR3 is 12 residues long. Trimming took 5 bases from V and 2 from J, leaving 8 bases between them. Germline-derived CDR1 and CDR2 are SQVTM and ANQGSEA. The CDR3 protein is CSVMKITDTQYF. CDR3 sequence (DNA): TGCAGCGTTATGAAGATCACAGATACGCAGTATTTT.

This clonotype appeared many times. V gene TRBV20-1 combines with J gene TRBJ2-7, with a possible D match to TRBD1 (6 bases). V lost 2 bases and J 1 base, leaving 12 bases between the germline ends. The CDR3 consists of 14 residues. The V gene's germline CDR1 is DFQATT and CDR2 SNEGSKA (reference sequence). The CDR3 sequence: CSARNWDKSYEQYF. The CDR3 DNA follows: TGCAGTGCTAGAAACTGGGACAAGTCCTACGAGCAGTACTTC.

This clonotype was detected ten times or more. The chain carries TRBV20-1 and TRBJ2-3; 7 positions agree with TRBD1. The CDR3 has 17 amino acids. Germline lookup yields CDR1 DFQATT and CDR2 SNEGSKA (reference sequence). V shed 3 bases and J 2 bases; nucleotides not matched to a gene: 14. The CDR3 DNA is TGCAGTGCTAGCCCAACCACCAAGGGGGCTTTCACAGATACGCAGTATTTT. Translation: CSASPTTKGAFTDTQYF.

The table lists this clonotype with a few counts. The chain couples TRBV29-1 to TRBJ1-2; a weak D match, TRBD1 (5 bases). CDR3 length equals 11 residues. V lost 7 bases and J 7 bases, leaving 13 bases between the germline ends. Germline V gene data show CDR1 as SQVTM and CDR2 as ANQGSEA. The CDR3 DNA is TGCAGCGCCAAGGACACTCTTGGCTACACCTTC. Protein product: CSAKDTLGYTF.

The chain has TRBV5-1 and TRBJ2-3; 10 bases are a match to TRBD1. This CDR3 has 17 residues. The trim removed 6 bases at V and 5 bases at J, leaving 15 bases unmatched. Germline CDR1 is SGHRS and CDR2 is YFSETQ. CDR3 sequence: CASTPEAGTGDKDTQYF. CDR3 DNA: TGCGCCAGCACCCCGGAGGCCGGGACAGGGGATAAAGATACGCAGTATTTT.

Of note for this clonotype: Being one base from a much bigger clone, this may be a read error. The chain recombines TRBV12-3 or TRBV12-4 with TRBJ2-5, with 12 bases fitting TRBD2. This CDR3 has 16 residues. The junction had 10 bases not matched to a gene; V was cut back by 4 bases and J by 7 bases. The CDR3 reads CASSSGLAGSGRTQYF. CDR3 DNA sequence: TGTGCCAGCAGTTCCGGACTAGCGGGGTCAGGGAGGACCCAGTACTTC.

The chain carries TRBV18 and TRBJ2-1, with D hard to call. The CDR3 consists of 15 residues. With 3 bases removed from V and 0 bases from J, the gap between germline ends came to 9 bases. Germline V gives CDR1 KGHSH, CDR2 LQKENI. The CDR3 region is CASSPVYSSYNEQFF. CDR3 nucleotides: TGTGCCAGCTCACCCGTATATAGCTCCTACAATGAGCAGTTCTTC.

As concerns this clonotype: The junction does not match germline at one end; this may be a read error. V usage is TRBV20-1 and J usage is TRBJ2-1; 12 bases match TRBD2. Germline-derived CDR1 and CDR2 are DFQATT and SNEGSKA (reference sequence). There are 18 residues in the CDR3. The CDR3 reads CSARVTSGGLLSYNVQFF. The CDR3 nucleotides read TGCAGTGCTAGAGTAACTAGCGGGGGGCTTCTCTCCTACAATGTGCAGTTCTTC.

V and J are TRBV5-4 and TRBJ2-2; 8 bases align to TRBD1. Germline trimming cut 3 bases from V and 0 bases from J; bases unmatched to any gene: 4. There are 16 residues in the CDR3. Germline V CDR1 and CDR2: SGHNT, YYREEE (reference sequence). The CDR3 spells CASSSSGGTNTGELFF. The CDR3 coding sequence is TGTGCCAGCAGCTCTTCAGGGGGCACGAACACCGGGGAGCTGTTTTTT.

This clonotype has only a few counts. The CDR3 DNA reads as TGTGCCAGCGGTATCGCTGGCGGGAGTTCACCCCTCCACTTT. It codes for CASGIAGGSSPLHF. The genes are TRBV5-6 and TRBJ1-6; unclear D gene. Germline CDR1 reads SGHDT; CDR2 reads YYEEEE. The CDR3 spans 14 residues. The V gene lost 7 bases and the J gene lost 9 bases, with 17 bases spanning the gap.

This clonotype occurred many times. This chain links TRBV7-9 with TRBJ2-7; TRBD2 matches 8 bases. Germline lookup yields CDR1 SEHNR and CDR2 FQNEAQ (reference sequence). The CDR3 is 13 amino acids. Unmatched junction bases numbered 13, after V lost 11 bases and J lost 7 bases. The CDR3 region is CAGSGEAGWEQYF. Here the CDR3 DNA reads TGTGCCGGTAGCGGGGAGGCAGGCTGGGAGCAGTACTTC. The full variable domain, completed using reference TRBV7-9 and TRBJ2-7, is DTGVSQNPRHKITKRGQNVTFRCDPISEHNRLYWYRQTLGQGPEFLTYFQNEAQLEKSRLLSDRFSAERPKGSFSTLEIQRTEQGDSAMYLCAGSGEAGWEQYFGPGTRLTVT.

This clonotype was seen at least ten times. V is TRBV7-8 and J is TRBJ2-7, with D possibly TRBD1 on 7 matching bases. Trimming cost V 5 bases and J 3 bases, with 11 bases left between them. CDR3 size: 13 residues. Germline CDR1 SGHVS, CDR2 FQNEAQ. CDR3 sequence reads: CASSGGTVYEQYF. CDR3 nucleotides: TGTGCCAGCAGCGGGGGGACAGTCTACGAGCAGTACTTC.

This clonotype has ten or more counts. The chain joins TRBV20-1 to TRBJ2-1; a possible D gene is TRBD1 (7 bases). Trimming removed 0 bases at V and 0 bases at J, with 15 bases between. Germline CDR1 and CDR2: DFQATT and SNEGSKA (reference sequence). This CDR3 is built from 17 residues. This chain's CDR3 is CSAREGGTVSSYNEQFF. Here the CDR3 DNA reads TGCAGTGCTAGAGAGGGCGGGACAGTCAGCTCCTACAATGAGCAGTTCTTC.

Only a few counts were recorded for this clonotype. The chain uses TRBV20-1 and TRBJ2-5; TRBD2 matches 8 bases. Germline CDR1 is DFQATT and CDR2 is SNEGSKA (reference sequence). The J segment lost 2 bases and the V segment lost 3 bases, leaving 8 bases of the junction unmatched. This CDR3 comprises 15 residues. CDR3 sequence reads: CSASGVAGRQETQYF. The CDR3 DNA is TGCAGTGCTAGCGGGGTAGCGGGGCGGCAAGAGACCCAGTACTTC.

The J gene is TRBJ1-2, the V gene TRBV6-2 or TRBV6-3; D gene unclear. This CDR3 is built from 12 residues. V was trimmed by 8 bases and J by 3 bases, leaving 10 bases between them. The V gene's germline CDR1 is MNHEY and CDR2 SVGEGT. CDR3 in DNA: TGTGCCAGCGAAACTGGAGACTATGGCTACACCTTC. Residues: CASETGDYGYTF.

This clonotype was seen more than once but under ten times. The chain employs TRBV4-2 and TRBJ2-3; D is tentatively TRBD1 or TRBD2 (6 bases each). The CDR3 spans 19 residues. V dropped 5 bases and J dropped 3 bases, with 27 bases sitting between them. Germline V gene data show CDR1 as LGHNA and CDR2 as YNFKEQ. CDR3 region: CASSVEGGGAFGSTDTQYF. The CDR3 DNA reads TGTGCCAGCAGCGTAGAAGGAGGGGGAGCATTCGGGTCGACAGATACGCAGTATTTT.

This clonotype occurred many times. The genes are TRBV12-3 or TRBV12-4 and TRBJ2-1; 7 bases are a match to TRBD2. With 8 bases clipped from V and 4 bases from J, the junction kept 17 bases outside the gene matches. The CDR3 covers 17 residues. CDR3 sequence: CASLAGGLRDYYNEQFF. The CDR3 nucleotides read TGTGCCAGCCTCGCGGGCGGACTCCGGGACTATTACAATGAGCAGTTCTTC.